This entry features one T cell receptor (beta chain) sequence. Its antigen has not been determined. No much larger clone exists at a distance of one base, and base qualities are not known. TCRbeta CDR3 regions were amplified from genomic DNA using the immunoSEQ Assay, a bias-controlled multiplex PCR. Per the source publication's procedure: The number of nucleated cells in each sample was estimated by amplification of reference gene primers within the assay. To quantify the absolute abundance of each unique TCRbeta CDR3 rearrangement, sequence reads were collapsed and filtered. For each sample, productive Simpson clonality was calculated as the square root of Simpson's diversity index over productive rearrangements. Here the immuneACCESS table is served through TCRdb, limited to in-frame sequences with V and J called. Missing clones are a known gap in these copies; in checked studies unresolved V genes cover under half, and the rest lacks a known reason. V and J calls and clone size come straight from that table; D and trimming were deduced from the DNA. The sample data list about 270,000 clones, and approximately 91% of these were observed just once. Clones ranked in the top ten supply about 1% of the sample.

In the prospective study, participants were about 18 to 100 years old, resided in approximately 25 geographic areas of the United States, and were enrolled through a virtual design. In the prospective study, cohorts were assigned on the basis of participant-reported clinical history obtained from a screening survey and a study questionnaire. Recovered participants in ImmuneRACE Cohort 3 were defined as having two consecutive negative NP/OP PCR tests, clearance from a healthcare professional, or resolution of symptoms. In the prospective study, mobile phlebotomists collected whole blood, serum and a nasopharyngeal or oropharyngeal swab from each participant. Participants in the prospective study had the option to provide additional blood draws and questionnaires over a roughly 2-month period. Prospective study blood samples were shipped either frozen or at room temperature before DNA extraction.

The data are from a study of blood T cell repertoires in COVID-19 (TCRdb year 2020). General notes on the study: Samples from collaborators originated in the United States, Italy and Spain and spanned both the acute and convalescent phases of COVID-19. The material from the prospective study consisted of cDNA or gDNA derived from T cells, B-cell-depleted T cells, or PBMCs. Where HLA class I and class II types were available, the types were taken from metadata supplied by the sample provider, not from assay-based typing. The repertoires were released in a freely available public database intended as a resource for research on the immune response to SARS-CoV-2. The samples were drawn from the first 160 participants of the ongoing ImmuneRACE study and from 1,254 subjects provided by 6 global collaborators. The sample metadata nearly always contained a de-identified subject ID, COVID-19 status, age in years and sex. The dataset comprised deeply sampled blood TCRbeta repertoires from subjects exposed to, actively infected with, or recovered from COVID-19. Paper-wide results and their limitations: Clinical and demographic metadata were provided uncurated, with the amount varying by source and participant.

The trim is 0 bases for V and 2 bases for J, with a gap of 10 bases between the germline ends. Spanning cysteine to phenylalanine, the CDR3 consists of 15 amino acids. The read is trimmed to its CDR3 DNA, 45 bases read in frame from base 1. For CDR1 and CDR2, the germline V gene lists SGHTA and FQGNSA. Sequenced: PBMCs or T cells enriched from blood (not recorded which). The TCR was taken from a young woman who had recovered from COVID-19. This sequence uses TRBV7-2 and TRBJ1-1, with the D gene not confidently named. The sequence in DNA is TGTGCCAGCAGCTTAGCGCAGAACCGCAACACTGAAGCTTTCTTT. Its coded protein is CASSLAQNRNTEAFF.